Listed below are T cell receptor beta chains from one sample, sequenced in a study of tumor and adjacent non-tumor tissue in lung cancer. TCRdb fed the multiplex PCR reads into MiXCR, producing one record per CDR3 protein. The sample includes fewer than 120,000 distinct CDR3 sequences, approximately 87% of them seen just once. Sequencing used lung tumor tissue. These receptors were taken from a man between 65 and 79 years old with non-small cell lung cancer. Both conserved end residues are part of each CDR3. The D gene is left open where the match is weak. Not all rows give a size; the values are once, few, many and, for expanded clones, a class.

>TRBJ2-7|13|NA|TRBV6-6|NA
CASSYSRGYEHYF
TGTGCCAGTAGTTACTCACGGGGATACGAGCACTACTTC
>TRBJ2-7|13|NA|TRBV29-1|NA
CSVGASGMHEEYF
TGCAGCGTTGGGGCAAGTGGGATGCACGAGGAGTATTTC
>TRBJ2-3|16|TRBD1|TRBV20-1|NA
CSARDPRQGGADTHYF
TGCAGTGCTAGAGATCCTCGACAGGGGGGGGCTGATACGCATTATTTT
>TRBJ2-7|16|TRBD2|TRBV6-5|NA
CVSSYFLGTRGTEQYF
TGTGTCAGCAGTTATTTTTTGGGGACTAGGGGTACCGAACAGTACTTC
>TRBJ1-2|13|NA|TRBV29-1|NA
CSTPSRTSYGYTF
TGCAGCACCCCCTCCAGGACTAGCTATGGCTACACCTTC
>TRBJ1-2|14|NA|TRBV6-5|many
CASTFSRGDYGYTF
TGTGCCAGCACTTTTTCAAGGGGCGACTATGGCTACACCTTC
>TRBJ2-5|17|NA|TRBV6-2/TRBV6-3|NA
CASIYGLGGGLGETQYF
TGTGCCAGCATTTATGGCCTCGGAGGGGGCCTAGGAGAGACACAGTACTTC
>TRBJ2-7|14|NA|TRBV6-5|NA
CAISRGLHNYEQYF
TGTGCCATCAGTCGGGGGTTGCATAACTACGAGCAGTACTTC
>TRBJ1-2|12|NA|TRBV29-1|many
CSVGDRSYGYTF
TGCAGCGTTGGAGACAGGTCCTATGGCTACACCTTC
>TRBJ2-7|14|NA|TRBV29-1|once
CSVEGAGSTYEQYF
TGCAGCGTTGAAGGGGCGGGATCAACCTACGAGCAGTACTTC
>TRBJ1-2|14|NA|TRBV4-2|NA
CASGQDGTNYGYTF
TGTGCCAGCGGCCAAGACGGTACTAACTACGGCTACACCTTC
>TRBJ2-5|15|TRBD2|TRBV12-3/TRBV12-4|NA
CGSTGLAGVVETQYF
TGTGGCAGCACCGGGCTAGCGGGAGTGGTGGAGACCCAATACTTC
>TRBJ2-5|20|TRBD2|TRBV12-3/TRBV12-4|once
CASRESDHPTSGLPHETQYF
TGTGCCAGCAGAGAAAGCGACCACCCGACTAGCGGGCTTCCCCATGAGACCCAGTATTTC
>TRBJ2-2|14|NA|TRBV10-1|NA
CASRAHSSTRELFF
TGCGCCAGCAGGGCTCACTCGAGCACCAGGGAGCTGTTTTTT
>TRBJ1-4|13|TRBD1|TRBV7-8|many
CASSSSHGTAAVF
TGTGCCAGCAGCTCCTCCCATGGGACAGCGGCTGTTTTT
>TRBJ1-1|13|NA|TRBV11-2|NA
CASSLYENTEAFF
TGTGCCAGCAGCTTGTATGAGAACACTGAAGCTTTCTTT
>TRBJ2-3|11|NA|TRBV12-3/TRBV12-4|NA
CAINIKATQYF
TGTGCCATCAATATTAAAGCTACGCAGTATTTT